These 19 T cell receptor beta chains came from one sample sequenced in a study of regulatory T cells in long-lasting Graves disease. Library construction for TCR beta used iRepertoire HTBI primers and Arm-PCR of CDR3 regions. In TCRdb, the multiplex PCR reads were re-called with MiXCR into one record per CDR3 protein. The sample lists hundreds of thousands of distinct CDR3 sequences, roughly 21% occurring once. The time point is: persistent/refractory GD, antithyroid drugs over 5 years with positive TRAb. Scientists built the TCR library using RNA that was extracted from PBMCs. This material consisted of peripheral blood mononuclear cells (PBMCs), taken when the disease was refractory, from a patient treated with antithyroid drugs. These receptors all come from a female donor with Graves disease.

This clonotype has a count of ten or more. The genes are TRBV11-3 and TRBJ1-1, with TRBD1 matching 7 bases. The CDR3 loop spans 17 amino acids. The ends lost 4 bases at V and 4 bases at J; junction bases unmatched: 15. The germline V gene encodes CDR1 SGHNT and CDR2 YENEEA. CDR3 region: CASSYVGPAPGGTEAFF. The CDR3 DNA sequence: TGTGCCAGCAGCTATGTGGGACCCGCCCCAGGGGGCACTGAAGCTTTCTTT.

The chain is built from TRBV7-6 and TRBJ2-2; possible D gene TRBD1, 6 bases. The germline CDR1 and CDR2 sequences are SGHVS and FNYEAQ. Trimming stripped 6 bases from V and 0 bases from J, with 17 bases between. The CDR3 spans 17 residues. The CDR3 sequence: CASRGLGHSPNTGELFF. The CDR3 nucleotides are TGTGCCAGCAGGGGATTGGGACATAGCCCGAACACCGGGGAGCTGTTTTTT.

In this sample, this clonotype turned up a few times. Here the CDR3 DNA reads TGCAGTGCTATTGTAGGGGCGCCCTACGAGCAGTACTTC. This gives the protein CSAIVGAPYEQYF. The V and J genes are TRBV20-1 and TRBJ2-7; D is possibly TRBD1 (5 bases). The germline gives CDR1 DFQATT, CDR2 SNEGSKA (reference sequence). Between the trimmed V and J ends, which lost 4 bases and 2 bases, there was a span of 12 bases. There are 13 residues in the CDR3.

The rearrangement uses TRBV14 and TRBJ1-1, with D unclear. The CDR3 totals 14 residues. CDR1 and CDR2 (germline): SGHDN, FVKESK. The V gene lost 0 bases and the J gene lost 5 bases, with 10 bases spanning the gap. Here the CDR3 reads CASSQDPVATEAFF. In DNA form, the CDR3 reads TGTGCCAGCAGCCAAGATCCGGTAGCGACTGAAGCTTTCTTT.

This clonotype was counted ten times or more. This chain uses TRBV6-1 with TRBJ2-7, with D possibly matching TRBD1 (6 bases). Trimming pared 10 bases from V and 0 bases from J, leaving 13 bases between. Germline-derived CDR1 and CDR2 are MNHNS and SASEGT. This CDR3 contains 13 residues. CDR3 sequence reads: CAITPGHSYEQYF. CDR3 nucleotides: TGTGCCATAACCCCGGGACACTCCTACGAGCAGTACTTC.

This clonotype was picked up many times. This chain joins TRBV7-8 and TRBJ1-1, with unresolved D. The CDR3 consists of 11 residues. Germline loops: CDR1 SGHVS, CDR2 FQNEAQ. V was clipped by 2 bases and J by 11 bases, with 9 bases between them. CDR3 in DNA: TGTGCCAGCAGCTTACTACCCGCCGCTTTCTTT. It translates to CASSLLPAAFF.

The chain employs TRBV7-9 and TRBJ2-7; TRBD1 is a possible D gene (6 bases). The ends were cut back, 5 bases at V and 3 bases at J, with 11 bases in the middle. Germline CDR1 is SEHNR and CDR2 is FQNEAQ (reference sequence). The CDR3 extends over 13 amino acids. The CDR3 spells CASSIQGHYEQYF. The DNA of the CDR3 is TGTGCCAGCAGCATTCAGGGGCACTACGAGCAGTACTTC.

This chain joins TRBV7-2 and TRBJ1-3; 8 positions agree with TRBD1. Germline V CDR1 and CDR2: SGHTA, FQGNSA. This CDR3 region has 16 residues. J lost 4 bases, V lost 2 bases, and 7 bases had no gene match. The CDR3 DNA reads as TGTGCCAGCAGCTTATTCTCAGGGGGCGCGGGAAACACCATATATTTT. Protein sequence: CASSLFSGGAGNTIYF.

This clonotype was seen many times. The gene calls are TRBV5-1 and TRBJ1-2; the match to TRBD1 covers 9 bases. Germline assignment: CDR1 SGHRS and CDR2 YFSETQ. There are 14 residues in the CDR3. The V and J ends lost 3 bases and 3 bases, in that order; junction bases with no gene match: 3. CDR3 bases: TGCGCCAGCAGCTGGGACAGGGCGGACTATGGCTACACCTTC. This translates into CASSWDRADYGYTF. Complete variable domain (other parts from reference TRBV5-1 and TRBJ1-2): KAGVTQTPRYLIKTRGQQVTLSCSPISGHRSVSWYQQTPGQGLQFLFEYFSETQRNKGNFPGRFSGRQFSNSRSEMNVSTLELGDSALYLCASSWDRADYGYTFGSGTRLTVV.

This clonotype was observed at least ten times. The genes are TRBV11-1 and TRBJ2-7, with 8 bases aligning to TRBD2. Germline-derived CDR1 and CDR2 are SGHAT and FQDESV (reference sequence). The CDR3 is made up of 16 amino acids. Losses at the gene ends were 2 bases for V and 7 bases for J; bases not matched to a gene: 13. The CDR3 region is CASSLIVSGGPREQYF. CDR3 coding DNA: TGTGCCAGCAGCTTAATTGTATCGGGAGGGCCTCGGGAGCAGTACTTC.

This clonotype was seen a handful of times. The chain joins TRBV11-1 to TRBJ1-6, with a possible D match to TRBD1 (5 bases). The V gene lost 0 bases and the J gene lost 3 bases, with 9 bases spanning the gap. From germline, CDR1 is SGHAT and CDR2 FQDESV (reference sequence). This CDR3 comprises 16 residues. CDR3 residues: CASSLAPTVYNSPLHF. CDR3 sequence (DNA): TGTGCCAGCAGCTTAGCGCCGACAGTCTATAATTCACCCCTCCACTTT.

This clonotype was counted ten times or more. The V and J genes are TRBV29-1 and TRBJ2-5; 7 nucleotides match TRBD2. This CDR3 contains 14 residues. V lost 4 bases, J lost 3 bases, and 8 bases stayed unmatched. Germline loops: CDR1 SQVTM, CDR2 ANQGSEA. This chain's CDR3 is CSVVGDYSEETQYF. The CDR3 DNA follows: TGCAGCGTTGTAGGGGACTACTCAGAAGAGACCCAGTACTTC.

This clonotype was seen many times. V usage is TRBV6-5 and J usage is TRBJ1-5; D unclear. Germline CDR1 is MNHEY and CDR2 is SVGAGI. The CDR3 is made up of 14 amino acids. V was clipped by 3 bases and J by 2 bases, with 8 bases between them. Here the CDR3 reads CASSYRKGNQPQHF. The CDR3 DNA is TGTGCCAGCAGTTATCGGAAAGGCAATCAGCCCCAGCATTTT.

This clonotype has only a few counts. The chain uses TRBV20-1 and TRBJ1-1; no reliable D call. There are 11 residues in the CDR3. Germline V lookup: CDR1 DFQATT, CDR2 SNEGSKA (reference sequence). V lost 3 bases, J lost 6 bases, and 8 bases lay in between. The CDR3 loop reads CSASTGSEAFF. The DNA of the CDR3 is TGCAGTGCTAGTACGGGCTCTGAAGCTTTCTTT.

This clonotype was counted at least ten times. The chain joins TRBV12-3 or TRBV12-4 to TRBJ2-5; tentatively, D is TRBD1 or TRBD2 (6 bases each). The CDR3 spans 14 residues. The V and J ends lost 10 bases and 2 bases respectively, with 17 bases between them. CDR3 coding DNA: TGTGCCACCACCACCGGGGGCGAACAAGAGACCCAGTACTTC. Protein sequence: CATTTGGEQETQYF.

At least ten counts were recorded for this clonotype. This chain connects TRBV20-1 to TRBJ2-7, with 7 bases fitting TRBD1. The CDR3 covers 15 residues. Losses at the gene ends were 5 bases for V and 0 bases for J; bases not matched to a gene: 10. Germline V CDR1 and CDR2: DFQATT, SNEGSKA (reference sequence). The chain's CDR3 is CSALDGTDNSYEQYF. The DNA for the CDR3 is TGCAGTGCTTTAGACGGGACAGATAACTCCTACGAGCAGTACTTC.

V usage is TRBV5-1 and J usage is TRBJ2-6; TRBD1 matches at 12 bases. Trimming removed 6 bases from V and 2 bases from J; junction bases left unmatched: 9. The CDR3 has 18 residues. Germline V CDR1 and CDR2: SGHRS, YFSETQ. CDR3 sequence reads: CASTDSGTGGAGANVLTF. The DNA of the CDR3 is TGCGCCAGCACCGACTCCGGGACAGGGGGCGCTGGGGCCAACGTCCTGACTTTC.

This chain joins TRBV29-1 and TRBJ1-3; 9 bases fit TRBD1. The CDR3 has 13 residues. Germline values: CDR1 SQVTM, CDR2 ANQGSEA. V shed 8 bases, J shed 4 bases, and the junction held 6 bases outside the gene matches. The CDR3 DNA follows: TGCAGCATATGGACAGGGGAGGGAAACACCATATATTTT. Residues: CSIWTGEGNTIYF.

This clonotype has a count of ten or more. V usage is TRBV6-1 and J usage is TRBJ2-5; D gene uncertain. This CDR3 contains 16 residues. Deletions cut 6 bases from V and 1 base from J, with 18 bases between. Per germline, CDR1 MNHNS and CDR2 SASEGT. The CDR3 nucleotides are TGTGCCAGCAGCGCTTGGGCTGGAGCCCTCCAAGAGACCCAGTACTTC. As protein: CASSAWAGALQETQYF.